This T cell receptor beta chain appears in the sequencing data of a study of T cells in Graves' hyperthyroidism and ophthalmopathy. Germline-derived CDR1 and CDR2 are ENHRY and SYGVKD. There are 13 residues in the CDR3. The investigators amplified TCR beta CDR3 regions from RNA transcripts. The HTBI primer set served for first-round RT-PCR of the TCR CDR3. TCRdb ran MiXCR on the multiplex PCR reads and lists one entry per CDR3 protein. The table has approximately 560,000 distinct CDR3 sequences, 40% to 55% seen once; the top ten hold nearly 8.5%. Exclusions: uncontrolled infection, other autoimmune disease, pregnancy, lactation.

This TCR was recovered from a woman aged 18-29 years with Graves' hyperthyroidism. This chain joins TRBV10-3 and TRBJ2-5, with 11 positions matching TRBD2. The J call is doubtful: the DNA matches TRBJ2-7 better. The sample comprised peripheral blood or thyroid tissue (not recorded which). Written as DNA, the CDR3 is TGTGCCATCAGTGTCACTAGCGGGGGCGAGCAGTACTTC. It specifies CAISVTSGGEQYF.